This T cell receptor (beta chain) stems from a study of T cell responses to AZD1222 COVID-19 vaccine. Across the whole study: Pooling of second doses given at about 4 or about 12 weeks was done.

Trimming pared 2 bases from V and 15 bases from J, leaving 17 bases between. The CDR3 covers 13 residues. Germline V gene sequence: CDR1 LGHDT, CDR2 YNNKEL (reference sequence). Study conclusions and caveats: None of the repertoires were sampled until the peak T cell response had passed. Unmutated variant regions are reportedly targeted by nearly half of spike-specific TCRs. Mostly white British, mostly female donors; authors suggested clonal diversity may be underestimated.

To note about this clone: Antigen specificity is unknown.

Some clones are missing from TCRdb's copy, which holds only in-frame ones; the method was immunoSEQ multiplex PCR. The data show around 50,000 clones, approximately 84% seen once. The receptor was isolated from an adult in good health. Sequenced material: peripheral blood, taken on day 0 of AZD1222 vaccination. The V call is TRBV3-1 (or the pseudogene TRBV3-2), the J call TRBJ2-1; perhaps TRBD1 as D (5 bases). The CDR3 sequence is CASSQPGIAFWFF. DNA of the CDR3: TGTGCCAGCAGCCAACCAGGGATCGCCTTTTGGTTCTTC.